This is a list of T cell receptor beta chains from one sample in a study of early T cells in non-severe SARS-CoV-2 infection. MiXCR was run by TCRdb on the 5' RACE reads, yielding one entry per CDR3 protein. The sample consists of under 70,000 distinct CDR3 sequences, about 12% of them appearing once. The starting material was whole blood, obtained at baseline. Every receptor here comes from an adult who was a healthcare worker with PCR-confirmed SARS-CoV-2 infection or an uninfected control (not recorded which). CDR3s include the opening cysteine and the closing phenylalanine or tryptophan. Fields, in order: clone size, J gene, V gene, D gene, CDR3 DNA, CDR3 protein. D genes are given only for firm matches. Only some rows state a clone size, as once, few, many or a class for expanded clones.

few	TRBJ2-7	TRBV20-1	TRBD2	TGCAGTGCCACGGGACTAGCGGGAGGCTCCTACGAGCAGTACTTC	CSATGLAGGSYEQYF
.	TRBJ2-7	TRBV20-1	TRBD1	TGCAGTGCTAGCTGGTCCATCGGGACAGGGGGCTACGAGCAGTACTTC	CSASWSIGTGGYEQYF
.	TRBJ1-3	TRBV12-3/TRBV12-4	.	TGTGCCAGCAGTGTGGGGACAAAAGGAAACACCATATATTTT	CASSVGTKGNTIYF
few	TRBJ2-1	TRBV10-3	.	TGTGCCACGGAGGGAGGTGGGAATGAGCAGTTCTTC	CATEGGGNEQFF
.	TRBJ2-5	TRBV20-1	TRBD2	TGCAGTGCTAGAAGAGGCGGGAGTCAAGAGACCCAGTACTTC	CSARRGGSQETQYF
few	TRBJ2-1	TRBV5-1	.	TGCGCCAGCAGCTTTGGAGTCGGTGGGAGTAATGAGCAGTTCTTC	CASSFGVGGSNEQFF
.	TRBJ1-1	TRBV29-1	.	TGCAGCGTTGAACTAGCTCGGAATATTCGATCGAACACTGAAGCTTTCTTT	CSVELARNIRSNTEAFF
.	TRBJ2-2	TRBV28	TRBD2	TGTGCCAGCAGTTCGAGCGGGACGAACACCGGGGAGCTGTTTTTT	CASSSSGTNTGELFF
.	TRBJ1-2	TRBV29-1	.	TGCAGCGTTCGGCGGGGTAACTATGGCTACACCTTC	CSVRRGNYGYTF
few	TRBJ2-1	TRBV11-2	.	TGTGCCAGCAGCTTAGATAGGGGACCCACGGGGTATGAGCAGTTCTTC	CASSLDRGPTGYEQFF
.	TRBJ2-5	TRBV12-3/TRBV12-4	.	TGTGCCAGCAGCCGGGACATACAAGAGACCCAGTACTTC	CASSRDIQETQYF
many	TRBJ2-2	TRBV7-2	TRBD2	TGTGCCAGCAGCCTAAGGACTAGCGGGGGTACCGGGGAGCTGTTTTTT	CASSLRTSGGTGELFF
.	TRBJ2-3	TRBV20-1	.	TGCAGTGCTATATCACTCCCAGATACGCAGTATTTT	CSAISLPDTQYF
.	TRBJ2-3	TRBV24-1	TRBD2	TGTGCCACCCATAGCGGGAGGGTCACAGATACGCAGTATTTT	CATHSGRVTDTQYF
.	TRBJ1-4	TRBV7-9	TRBD1	TGTGCCAGCAGCCCTTGGACAGGTCTTGAGGGGGAAAAACTGTTTTTT	CASSPWTGLEGEKLFF
.	TRBJ1-4	TRBV27	.	TGTGCCAGCAGTCCAGAGGGACGGAAAAATGAAAAACTGTTTTTT	CASSPEGRKNEKLFF
few	TRBJ2-2	TRBV9	TRBD2	TGTGCCAGCAGCGGGACTAGCTCGAACACCGGGGAGCTGTTTTTT	CASSGTSSNTGELFF
few	TRBJ2-2	TRBV29-1	.	TGCAGCGTGAGAGGGCCAGCCTCGAACACCGGGGAGCTGTTTTTT	CSVRGPASNTGELFF
many	TRBJ2-7	TRBV19	TRBD2	TGTGCCAGTAGTATCGTTAGCGGGGGTGAGCAGTACTTC	CASSIVSGGEQYF
few	TRBJ1-1	TRBV11-2	TRBD1	TGTGCCAGCAGTCGGGACAGAGGCACTGAAGCTTTCTTT	CASSRDRGTEAFF
.	TRBJ2-1	TRBV12-3/TRBV12-4	.	TGTGCCAGCAGGAGGAATGAGCAGTTCTTC	CASRRNEQFF
.	TRBJ2-7	TRBV6-1	.	TGTGCCAGCACCATCACTAGCCGAACCTCTTACGAGCAGTACTTC	CASTITSRTSYEQYF
few	TRBJ1-5	TRBV21-1	.	TGTGCCAGCAGCACCGGGACACATTTTCAGCCCCAGCATTTT	CASSTGTHFQPQHF
.	TRBJ2-1	TRBV24-1	TRBD1	TGTGCCACGGGACAGGGGATACCTAATGAGCAGTTCTTC	CATGQGIPNEQFF